This TCR beta chain was captured in a study of T cell responses to AZD1222 COVID-19 vaccine listed by TCRdb under 2021. Some background on the complete study: TCR sequencing was performed for some 250 trial participants, of whom about 200 were given two doses of AZD1222 and about 25 were given two doses of MenACWY control vaccine. Trial participants were enrolled into age subgroups of 18-55, 56-69 and 70-plus years, which contained approximately 150, 28 and 58 TCR-sequenced participants, respectively. The study at large found these results: Conclusions about previously exposed vaccinees are limited because only six or seven AZD1222 recipients were SARS-CoV-2 seropositive at baseline. After two AZD1222 doses, both the breadth and the depth of spike-specific TCRs were significantly higher than at day 0 and than in MenACWY recipients. The 56-69-year group was small, and its depth increase did not reach significance, likely because of low power. No day 14 peak-response samples were available, so repertoires were characterized only after the peak T cell response. Reportedly, almost half of the unique spike-specific TCRs recognized epitopes lying outside the regions that are mutated in the B.1.351 and B.1.1.7 variants. Most participants were white British and females outnumbered males, and the authors suggested that clonal diversity may have been underestimated. CD4 TCRs associated with the vaccine covered the entire spike protein, and the dominant responses were in regions 160-218 and 743-854.

This clone was found once. Its antigen remains unidentified. No quality values exist for individual bases; no much larger clone is one base distant. The CDR3 regions of human TCRbeta chains were subjected to immunosequencing. For the original study's pipeline: TCRs in the repertoires were matched against a reference library of SARS-CoV-2-specific TCRs that had been generated with the MIRA antigen-specificity platform. Breadth was defined as the fraction of unique TCRs that were SARS-CoV-2-associated. Depth was defined as the fraction of total T cells that were SARS-CoV-2-associated. Each spike-specific TCR was assigned to its reactive spike region and to a CD4 or CD8 class using the MIRA data. Log10-transformed breadth and depth values were compared by one-way ANOVA with Sidak's multiple comparisons tests. TCRdb limited this immuneACCESS table to in-frame rearrangements with V and J called. A share of clones is missing; checked studies link under half to unresolved V genes, and the rest is unexplained. D and trimming were read from the DNA, whereas the V and J calls and clone size are those reported in that table. This sample has roughly 70,000 clones in its table, and 75% to 85% of those were observed once. Of the sample, 11% to 15% is held by the ten largest clones.

Taken from the germline V gene (reference sequence), the CDR1 and CDR2 loops are GTSNPN and SVGIG. Trimming takes 0 bases from V and 5 bases from J, and the germline ends sit 19 bases apart. The CDR3 spans 16 residues, from the cysteine through the phenylalanine. The DNA shown is the 48-base CDR3, in frame from base 1. The intended sense of this specimen's time point label: about 28 days (+/-7) after the second vaccine dose. AZD1222 recipients whose second dose came at about 4 weeks and those whose second dose came at about 12 weeks were combined into one group, since spike-specific TCR depth and breadth did not differ between the two schedules. Vaccinee samples were obtained from the UK trials COV001 and COV002, which included a single-blind randomized controlled phase 2/3 trial of AZD1222 (ChAdOx1 nCoV-19) in healthy adults. For TCRbeta chain sequencing, PBMC samples were collected from trial participants at day 0 and at day 28 after the second dose.

The rearrangement combines TRBV30 with TRBJ1-2; the best D guess is TRBD1, with 5 bases matching. The material was peripheral blood, obtained 28 days after the second AZD1222 dose. The sequence was collected from an adult who received the AZD1222 COVID-19 vaccine. The sequenced DNA is TGTGCCTGGAGTGTACTGGGGCAGGCGGATAGGTATGGCTACACCTTC. It translates to CAWSVLGQADRYGYTF.